The rows below give T cell receptor beta chains drawn from one sample of a study of blood T cells in healthy people across ages. One entry per CDR3 protein results from TCRdb running MiXCR on the 5' RACE reads. The data contain around 870,000 distinct CDR3 sequences, roughly 26% of them singletons. The sequencing sample was made of blood. These receptors all stem from a woman of 80 years or more in good health. The CDR3 runs from the conserved cysteine through the conserved F or W. The order of the fields is V gene, D gene, J gene, clone size, CDR3 protein, CDR3 DNA. The D gene is left open where the match is weak. Clone size is not always given. Where it is, it says once, few, many or a class for expanded clones.

TRBV18,-,TRBJ2-5,many,CASSPGGRQILQETQYF,TGTGCCAGCTCACCAGGTGGGAGACAGATTTTACAAGAGACCCAGTACTTC
TRBV12-3/TRBV12-4,-,TRBJ2-6,many,CASSLSRGDGANVLTF,TGTGCCAGCAGCCTCAGTAGGGGGGATGGGGCCAACGTCCTGACTTTC
TRBV6-2/TRBV6-3,-,TRBJ2-3,-,CASSLTSRRDTQYF,TGTGCCAGCAGTCTGACCTCGAGGAGAGATACGCAGTATTTT
TRBV20-1,-,TRBJ1-6,-,CSASGTGSFAPPHF,TGCAGTGCTTCCGGGACGGGGTCTTTTGCACCCCCCCACTTT
TRBV5-6,TRBD1,TRBJ1-2,few,CASAIETRPGQTANYGYTF,TGTGCCAGCGCAATAGAAACTAGACCGGGACAGACCGCTAACTATGGCTACACCTTC
TRBV7-9,-,TRBJ1-2,many,CASSPPGRANYGYTF,TGTGCCAGCAGCCCCCCCGGGAGGGCTAACTATGGCTACACCTTC
TRBV6-6,-,TRBJ2-5,many,CASSQSETQYF,TGTGCCAGCAGCCAGTCCGAGACCCAGTACTTC
TRBV6-2/TRBV6-3,-,TRBJ1-6,-,CASNFRHSPLHF,TGTGCCAGCAATTTTCGACATTCACCCCTCCACTTT
TRBV6-5,TRBD1,TRBJ2-2,-,CASSYDYRGLGSTGELFF,TGTGCCAGCAGTTACGATTACAGGGGGCTAGGGAGCACCGGGGAGCTGTTTTTT
TRBV4-3,TRBD1,TRBJ1-6,many,CASSQIPWTGVASPLHF,TGCGCCAGCAGCCAAATCCCATGGACAGGGGTAGCCTCACCCCTCCACTTT
TRBV9,TRBD2,TRBJ2-1,many,CASSASGLAGGIDKDNEQFF,TGTGCCAGCAGCGCCTCGGGACTAGCGGGGGGCATAGATAAAGACAATGAGCAGTTCTTC
TRBV7-2,-,TRBJ1-6,many,CASSVVRFSSYNSPLHF,TGTGCCAGCAGCGTTGTAAGGTTTAGCTCCTATAATTCACCCCTCCACTTT
TRBV10-1,TRBD2,TRBJ2-1,many,CASSDRWDYTQFF,TGCGCCAGCAGTGACCGCTGGGACTACACGCAGTTCTTC
TRBV30,TRBD2,TRBJ2-3,-,CAWSSQGGTSTDTQYF,TGTGCCTGGAGTTCCCAGGGAGGGACTAGCACAGATACGCAGTATTTT
TRBV27,-,TRBJ1-5,-,CASSNGVNQPQHF,TGTGCCAGCAGTAATGGGGTTAATCAGCCCCAGCATTTT
TRBV6-2/TRBV6-3,TRBD2,TRBJ2-3,once,CASRDSGGFPSAQYF,TGTGCCAGCAGAGATAGCGGGGGATTCCCCTCGGCGCAGTATTTT
TRBV4-1,TRBD1,TRBJ2-3,many,CASSQRGTGNTDTQYF,TGCGCCAGCAGCCAGCGGGGGACAGGGAACACAGATACGCAGTATTTT
TRBV21-1,-,TRBJ2-3,once,CASSKELTDRDHTQYF,TGTGCCAGCAGCAAAGAGTTGACGGACAGGGACCATACGCAGTATTTT
TRBV10-1,-,TRBJ2-1,many,CAGLVPRTKVDEQFF,TGCGCCGGACTCGTCCCCCGGACCAAGGTAGATGAGCAGTTCTTC
TRBV6-6,TRBD2,TRBJ2-3,many,CASLRAGETDTQYF,TGTGCCAGCTTGAGGGCGGGGGAGACAGATACGCAGTATTTT
TRBV9,TRBD2,TRBJ2-7,once,CASSVVPRGGYNEQYF,TGTGCCAGCAGCGTAGTGCCGCGGGGGGGTTACAATGAGCAGTACTTT
TRBV28,-,TRBJ1-2,many,CASSTVWGANYGYTF,TGTGCCAGCAGTACCGTGTGGGGAGCAAACTATGGCTACACCTTC
TRBV2,-,TRBJ1-2,-,CASIEQGYGYTF,TGTGCCAGCATCGAACAGGGCTATGGCTACACCTTC
TRBV29-1,-,TRBJ2-1,-,CSVERLEGDEQFF,TGCAGCGTTGAAAGACTCGAGGGGGATGAGCAGTTCTTC
TRBV20-1,-,TRBJ2-3,-,CSATIADGGTDTQYF,TGCAGTGCAACCATAGCGGACGGAGGCACAGATACGCAGTATTTT
TRBV7-2,TRBD2,TRBJ2-5,many,CASSRGLAGSQDQETQYF,TGTGCCAGCAGCCGGGGACTAGCGGGGTCCCAAGACCAAGAGACCCAGTACTTC
TRBV3-1,TRBD1,TRBJ2-2,few,CASSLQGDAGELFF,TGTGCCAGCAGCCTCCAGGGGGACGCCGGGGAGCTGTTTTTT
TRBV5-1,TRBD1,TRBJ2-1,-,CASSLRDRGVEQFF,TGCGCCAGCAGCCTCCGGGACAGGGGCGTTGAGCAGTTCTTC
TRBV20-1,-,TRBJ2-7,many,CSASKQGPYEQYF,TGCAGTGCAAGCAAACAGGGCCCCTACGAGCAGTACTTC
TRBV18,TRBD1,TRBJ1-2,few,CASSAGDRGYGYTF,TGTGCCAGCTCGGCCGGGGACAGGGGATATGGCTACACCTTC
TRBV20-1,-,TRBJ1-2,-,CSARDRGSGYGYTF,TGCAGTGCTAGAGACAGGGGTTCGGGGTATGGCTACACCTTC
TRBV11-2,TRBD1,TRBJ2-1,-,CASSFGTGRDLSSYNEQFF,TGTGCCAGCAGCTTTGGGACAGGGAGGGATCTGAGCTCCTACAATGAGCAGTTCTTC
TRBV29-1,TRBD2,TRBJ2-1,-,CSVPTSGTLEQFF,TGCAGCGTCCCGACTAGCGGGACGCTTGAGCAGTTCTTC
TRBV19,-,TRBJ1-1,few,CASLRGTEAFF,TGTGCCAGCTTAAGGGGTACTGAAGCTTTCTTT
TRBV11-2,-,TRBJ2-2,many,CASRLGPTGELFF,TGTGCCAGCAGACTCGGGCCCACCGGGGAGCTGTTTTTT
TRBV6-1,-,TRBJ2-7,many,CASSETPRVGQYF,TGTGCCAGCAGTGAAACTCCAAGGGTCGGACAGTACTTC
TRBV4-1,TRBD1,TRBJ1-4,few,CASSHDRGIEKLFF,TGCGCCAGCAGCCACGACAGGGGTATTGAAAAACTGTTTTTT
TRBV12-3/TRBV12-4,TRBD1,TRBJ1-2,many,CASRLAGTVYGYTF,TGTGCCAGCAGATTGGCCGGGACAGTATATGGCTACACCTTC
TRBV12-3/TRBV12-4,-,TRBJ2-1,few,CASSLAGDTYNEQFF,TGTGCCAGCAGTTTGGCGGGGGACACCTACAATGAGCAGTTCTTC
TRBV4-3,-,TRBJ2-4,many,CASSAGTTIAKNIQYF,TGCGCCAGCAGCGCCGGTACGACCATAGCCAAAAACATTCAGTACTTC
TRBV2,TRBD2,TRBJ2-5,few,CASTRSGGPYETQYF,TGTGCCAGCACGAGAAGCGGGGGGCCATATGAGACCCAGTACTTC
TRBV24-1,TRBD1,TRBJ2-7,many,CATSDSGTGDYYGQYF,TGTGCCACCAGTGACTCCGGGACAGGGGATTACTACGGGCAGTACTTC
TRBV20-1,-,TRBJ1-1,-,CSARDPFTGNTEAFF,TGCAGTGCTAGAGACCCCTTTACGGGGAACACTGAAGCTTTCTTT
TRBV19,TRBD1,TRBJ1-6,few,CASSNRGDSPLHF,TGTGCCAGTAGTAACAGGGGGGATTCACCCCTCCACTTT
TRBV12-3/TRBV12-4,TRBD2,TRBJ2-3,many,CASSPGRYADTQYF,TGTGCCAGCAGCCCCGGGAGGTACGCAGATACGCAGTATTTT
TRBV4-1,-,TRBJ2-1,many,CASSQGLAQQYNEQFF,TGCGCCAGCAGCCAAGGTCTAGCACAACAATACAATGAGCAGTTCTTC
TRBV5-1,TRBD1,TRBJ1-2,many,CASSLAEGTGGDGYTF,TGCGCCAGCAGCTTGGCGGAAGGGACAGGGGGCGATGGCTACACCTTC
TRBV20-1,TRBD1,TRBJ2-1,many,CSARFGTAYNEQFF,TGCAGTGCTAGGTTCGGGACAGCTTACAACGAGCAGTTCTTC
TRBV4-3,-,TRBJ2-5,many,CASSQTGNQETQYF,TGCGCCAGCAGCCAAACAGGGAATCAAGAGACCCAGTACTTC
TRBV6-5,-,TRBJ2-3,-,CASRVKPGLDTQYF,TGTGCCAGCAGGGTGAAGCCAGGGTTAGATACGCAGTATTTT
TRBV28,TRBD1,TRBJ2-3,few,CAAQGTDTQYF,TGTGCCGCACAGGGGACAGATACGCAGTATTTT
TRBV6-5,-,TRBJ2-5,-,CASREQGTSAENEQYF,TGTGCCAGCCGAGAACAGGGTACGTCCGCTGAGAATGAGCAGTACTTC
TRBV29-1,-,TRBJ2-6,-,CSVDSSGANVLTF,TGCAGCGTTGACAGTTCTGGGGCCAACGTCCTGACTTTC
TRBV29-1,-,TRBJ1-2,-,CSVEYVTGHGYTF,TGCAGCGTTGAGTATGTGACAGGCCATGGCTACACCTTC